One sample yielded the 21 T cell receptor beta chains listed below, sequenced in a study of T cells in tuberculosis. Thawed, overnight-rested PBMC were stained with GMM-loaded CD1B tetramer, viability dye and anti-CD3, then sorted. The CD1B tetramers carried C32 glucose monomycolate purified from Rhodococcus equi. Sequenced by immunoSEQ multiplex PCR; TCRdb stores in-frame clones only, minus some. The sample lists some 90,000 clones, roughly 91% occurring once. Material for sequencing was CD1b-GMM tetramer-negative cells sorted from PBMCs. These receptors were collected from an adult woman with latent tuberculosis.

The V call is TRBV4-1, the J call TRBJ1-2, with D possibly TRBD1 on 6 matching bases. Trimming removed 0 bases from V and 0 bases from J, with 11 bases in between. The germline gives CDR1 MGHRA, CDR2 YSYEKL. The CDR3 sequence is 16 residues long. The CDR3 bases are TGCGCCAGCAGCCAAGAACCCGGACAGACTAACTATGGCTACACCTTC. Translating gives CASSQEPGQTNYGYTF.

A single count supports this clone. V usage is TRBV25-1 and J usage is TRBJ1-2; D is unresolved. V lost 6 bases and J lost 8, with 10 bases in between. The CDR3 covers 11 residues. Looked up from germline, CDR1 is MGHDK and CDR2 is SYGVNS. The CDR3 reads CASRVGEGYTF. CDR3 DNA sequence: TGTGCCAGCAGGGTAGGAGAGGGCTACACCTTC.

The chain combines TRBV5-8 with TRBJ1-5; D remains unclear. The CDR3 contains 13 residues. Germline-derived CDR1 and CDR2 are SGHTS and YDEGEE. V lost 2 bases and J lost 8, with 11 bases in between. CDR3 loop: CASSFAGPKPQHF. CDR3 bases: TGTGCCAGCAGCTTTGCAGGCCCGAAGCCCCAGCATTTT.

CDR3 residues: CSASNYGYTF. The CDR3 coding sequence is TGCAGCGCCTCTAACTATGGCTACACCTTC. The genes are TRBV29-1 and TRBJ1-2; D gene ambiguous. Germline CDR1 SQVTM, CDR2 ANQGSEA. Trimming took off 7 bases at V and 0 bases at J, with 3 bases between the two ends. The CDR3 contains 10 residues.

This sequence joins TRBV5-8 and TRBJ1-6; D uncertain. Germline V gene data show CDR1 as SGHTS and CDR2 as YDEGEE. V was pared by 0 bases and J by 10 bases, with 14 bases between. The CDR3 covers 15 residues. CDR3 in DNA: TGTGCCAGCAGCTTGGGACGGCCGGTGGGCTCACCCCTCCACTTT. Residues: CASSLGRPVGSPLHF. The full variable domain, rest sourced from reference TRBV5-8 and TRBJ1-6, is EAGVTQSPTHLIKTRGQQATLRCSPISGHTSVYWYQQALGLGLQFLLWYDEGEERNRGNFPPRFSGRQFPNYSSELNVNALELEDSALYLCASSLGRPVGSPLHFGNGTRLTVT.

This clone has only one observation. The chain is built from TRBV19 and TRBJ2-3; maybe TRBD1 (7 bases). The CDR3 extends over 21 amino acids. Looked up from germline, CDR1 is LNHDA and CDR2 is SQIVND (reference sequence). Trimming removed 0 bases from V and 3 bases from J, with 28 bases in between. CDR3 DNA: TGTGCCAGTAGTATAGATAGCGGCAGGGGGACAAGTAAGCGGTCGACAGATACGCAGTATTTT. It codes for CASSIDSGRGTSKRSTDTQYF.

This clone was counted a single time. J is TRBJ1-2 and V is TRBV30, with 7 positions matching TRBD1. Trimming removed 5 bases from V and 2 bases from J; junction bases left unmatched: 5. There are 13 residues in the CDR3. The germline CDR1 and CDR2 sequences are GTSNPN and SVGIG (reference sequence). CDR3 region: CAWGDSWNYGYTF. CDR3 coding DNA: TGTGCCTGGGGGGACAGCTGGAACTATGGCTACACCTTC.

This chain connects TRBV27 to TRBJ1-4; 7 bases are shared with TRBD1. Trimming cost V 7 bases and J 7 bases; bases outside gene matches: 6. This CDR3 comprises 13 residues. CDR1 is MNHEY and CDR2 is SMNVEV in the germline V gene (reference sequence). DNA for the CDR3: TGTGCCAGCAAACAACAGGGGTTTGAAAAACTGTTTTTT. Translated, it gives CASKQQGFEKLFF.

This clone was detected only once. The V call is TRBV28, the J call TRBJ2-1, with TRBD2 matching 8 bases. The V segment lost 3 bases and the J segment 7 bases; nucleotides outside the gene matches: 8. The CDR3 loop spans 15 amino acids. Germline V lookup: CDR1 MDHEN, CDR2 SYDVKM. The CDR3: CASSLGGGFTNEQFF. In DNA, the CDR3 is TGTGCCAGCAGTTTGGGCGGGGGGTTCACAAATGAGCAGTTCTTC.

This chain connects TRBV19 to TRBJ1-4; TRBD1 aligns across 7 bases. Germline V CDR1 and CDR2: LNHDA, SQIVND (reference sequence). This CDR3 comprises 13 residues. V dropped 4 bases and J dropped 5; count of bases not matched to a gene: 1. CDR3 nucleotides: TGTGCCAGTAGTAGGACAGGAAATGAAAAACTGTTTTTT. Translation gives CASSRTGNEKLFF. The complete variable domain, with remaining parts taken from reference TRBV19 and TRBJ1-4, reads DGGITQSPKYLFRKEGQNVTLSCEQNLNHDAMYWYRQDPGQGLRLIYYSQIVNDFQKGDIAEGYSVSREKKESFPLTVTSAQKNPTAFYLCASSRTGNEKLFFGSGTQLSVL.

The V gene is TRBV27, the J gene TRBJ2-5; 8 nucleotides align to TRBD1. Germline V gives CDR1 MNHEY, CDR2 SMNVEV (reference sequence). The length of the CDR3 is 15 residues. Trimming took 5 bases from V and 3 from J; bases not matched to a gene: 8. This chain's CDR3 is CASSAHPTGEETQYF. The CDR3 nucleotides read TGTGCCAGCAGTGCCCACCCGACAGGGGAAGAGACCCAGTACTTC.

The CDR3 DNA is TGCGCCAGAGCGACTCCTCGACAGCCGAACTATGGCTACACCTTC. Residues: CARATPRQPNYGYTF. V and J are TRBV10-1 and TRBJ1-2; a possible D gene is TRBD1 (5 bases). Germline V gene sequence: CDR1 WNHNN, CDR2 SYGVQD (reference sequence). V was cut by 9 bases and J by 2 bases, with 19 bases left in between. CDR3 length: 15 amino acids.

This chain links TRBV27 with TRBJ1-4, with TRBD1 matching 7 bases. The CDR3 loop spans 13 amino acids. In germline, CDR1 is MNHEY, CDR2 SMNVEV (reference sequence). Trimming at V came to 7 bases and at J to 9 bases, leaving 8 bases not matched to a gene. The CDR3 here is CASMRTGTQKLFF. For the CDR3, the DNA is TGTGCCAGCATGAGGACAGGCACCCAAAAACTGTTTTTT.

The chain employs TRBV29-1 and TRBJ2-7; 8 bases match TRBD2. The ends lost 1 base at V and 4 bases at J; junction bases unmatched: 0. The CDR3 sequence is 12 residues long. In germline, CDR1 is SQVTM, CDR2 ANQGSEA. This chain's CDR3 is CSVEAGGYEQYF. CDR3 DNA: TGCAGCGTTGAAGCGGGGGGGTACGAGCAGTACTTC.

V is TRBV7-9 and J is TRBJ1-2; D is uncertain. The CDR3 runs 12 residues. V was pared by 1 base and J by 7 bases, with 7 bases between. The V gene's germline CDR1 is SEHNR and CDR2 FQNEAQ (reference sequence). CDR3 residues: CASSLGLAGYTF. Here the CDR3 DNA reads TGTGCCAGCAGCTTAGGGTTGGCTGGCTACACCTTC.

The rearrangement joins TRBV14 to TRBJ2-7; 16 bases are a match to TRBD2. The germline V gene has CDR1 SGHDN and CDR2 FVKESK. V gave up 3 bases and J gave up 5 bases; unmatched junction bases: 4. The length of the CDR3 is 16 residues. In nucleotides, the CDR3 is TGTGCCAGCAGCCAGGGACTAGCGGGGGGGCTCGACGAGCAGTACTTC. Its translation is CASSQGLAGGLDEQYF.

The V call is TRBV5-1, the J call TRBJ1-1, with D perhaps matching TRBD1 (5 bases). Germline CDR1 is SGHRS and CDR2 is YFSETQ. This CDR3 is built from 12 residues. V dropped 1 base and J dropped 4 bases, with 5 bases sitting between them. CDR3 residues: CASSLQGTEAFF. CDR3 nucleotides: TGCGCCAGCAGCTTGCAGGGCACTGAAGCTTTCTTT.

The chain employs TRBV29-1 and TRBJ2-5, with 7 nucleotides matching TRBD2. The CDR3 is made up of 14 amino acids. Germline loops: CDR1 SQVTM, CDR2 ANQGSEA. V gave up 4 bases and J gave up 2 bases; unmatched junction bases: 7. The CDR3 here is CSVGSLAAQETQYF. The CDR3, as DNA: TGCAGCGTTGGGTCTCTAGCGGCTCAAGAGACCCAGTACTTC.

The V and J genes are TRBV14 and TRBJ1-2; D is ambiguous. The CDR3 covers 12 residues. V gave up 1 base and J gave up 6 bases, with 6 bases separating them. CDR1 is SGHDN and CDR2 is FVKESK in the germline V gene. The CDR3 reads CASSQGDHGYTF. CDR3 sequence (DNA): TGTGCCAGCAGCCAAGGAGATCATGGCTACACCTTC.

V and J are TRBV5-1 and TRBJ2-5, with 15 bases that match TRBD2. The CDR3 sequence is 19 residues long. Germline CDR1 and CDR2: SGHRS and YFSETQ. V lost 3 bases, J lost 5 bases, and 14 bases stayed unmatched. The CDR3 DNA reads TGCGCCAGCAGCTACCCGAGGACTAGCGGGGGGGCCCCCCAGGAGACCCAGTACTTC. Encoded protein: CASSYPRTSGGAPQETQYF.

The CDR3 coding sequence is TGTGCCAGCAGCTGGGGGGACGGCGCTAACTATGGCTACACCTTC. Amino acids: CASSWGDGANYGYTF. The gene calls are TRBV7-9 and TRBJ1-2, with D perhaps matching TRBD1 (5 bases). V was shortened by 4 bases and J by 0 bases, with 12 bases between the two germline ends. The germline CDR1 and CDR2 sequences are SEHNR and FQNEAQ (reference sequence). The CDR3 spans 15 residues.